One sample yielded the 16 T cell receptor beta chains listed below, sequenced in a study of OX40 agonist ivuxolimab in advanced cancers. Using immunoSEQ multiplex PCR, the repertoire was profiled, and TCRdb retains in-frame clones only, with some absent. Among 60,000 to 100,000 clones listed, 85% to 95% were seen once. The sample here was CD4+ or CD8+ T cells sorted from blood, taken in a trial of the OX40 agonist ivuxolimab. These receptors all stem from an adult with an advanced solid tumor such as melanoma, head and neck, liver or kidney cancer.

The DNA of the CDR3 is TGCAGCGCCTGGTTCAGGGAAATTCGCTACACCTTC. It specifies CSAWFREIRYTF. The chain uses TRBV29-1 and TRBJ1-2; D possibly corresponds to TRBD1 (5 bases). With 7 bases removed from V and 9 bases from J, the gap between germline ends came to 18 bases. Germline V lookup: CDR1 SQVTM, CDR2 ANQGSEA. This CDR3 is built from 12 residues.

The chain recombines TRBV19 with TRBJ2-1; TRBD2 agrees at 9 bases. The V gene end was trimmed by 7 bases and the J gene end by 4 bases; junction bases not matched to a gene: 5. The CDR3 runs 14 residues. Germline V gene sequence: CDR1 LNHDA, CDR2 SQIVND (reference sequence). CDR3 loop: CASTPGLAYNEQFF. The CDR3 DNA reads TGTGCCAGTACCCCGGGACTAGCTTACAATGAGCAGTTCTTC.

The chain combines TRBV7-9 with TRBJ1-5; TRBD1 matches 9 bases. Losses at the gene ends were 4 bases for V and 6 bases for J; bases not matched to a gene: 7. In germline, CDR1 is SEHNR, CDR2 FQNEAQ (reference sequence). The CDR3 is 15 residues long. CDR3 DNA sequence: TGTGCCAGCAGCTCGACAGGGGGAATTGGTCAGCCCCAGCATTTT. This codes for CASSSTGGIGQPQHF.

The chain links TRBV11-3 to TRBJ2-3; D is possibly TRBD2 (7 bases). The germline gives CDR1 SGHNT, CDR2 YENEEA. With 4 bases removed from V and 3 bases from J, the gap between germline ends came to 11 bases. The CDR3 is made up of 14 amino acids. CDR3 DNA: TGTGCCAGCAGCTCCGGGGGGCCGACAGATACGCAGTATTTT. It translates to CASSSGGPTDTQYF.

The V call is TRBV7-6, the J call TRBJ2-1; no definite D call. Trimming took off 1 base at V and 0 bases at J, with 16 bases between the two ends. In germline, CDR1 is SGHVS, CDR2 FNYEAQ. CDR3 size: 18 residues. The CDR3 region has the DNA TGTGCCAGCAGCTTAGATGGCGGACGGCCGAGCTCCTACAATGAGCAGTTCTTC. Its translation is CASSLDGGRPSSYNEQFF.

V usage is TRBV7-6 and J usage is TRBJ2-1; 11 bases are a match to TRBD1. This CDR3 is 14 amino acids long. The germline V gene encodes CDR1 SGHVS and CDR2 FNYEAQ. J was trimmed by 6 bases and V by 5 bases; bases with no gene match: 3. The CDR3 DNA follows: TGTGCCAGCAGCCCGGGACAGGGGGGCAATGAGCAGTTCTTC. It is translated as CASSPGQGGNEQFF.

This rearrangement joins TRBV5-4 to TRBJ2-3; D unclear. The length of the CDR3 is 17 residues. Germline lookup yields CDR1 SGHNT and CDR2 YYREEE (reference sequence). With 0 bases removed from V and 1 base from J, the gap between germline ends came to 15 bases. In nucleotides, the CDR3 is TGTGCCAGCAGCTTGGCCATCGGGCCAGGCGGCACAGATACGCAGTATTTT. Its protein is CASSLAIGPGGTDTQYF.

Note on this clone: The same CDR3 also results from other DNA sequences found in this sample. CDR3: CASSLRPGYNEQFF. CDR3 bases: TGTGCCAGCAGTCTGCGACCAGGATACAATGAGCAGTTCTTC. The chain links TRBV27 to TRBJ2-1; D call uncertain. Per the germline V gene, CDR1 is MNHEY and CDR2 is SMNVEV (reference sequence). The ends were cut back, 5 bases at V and 4 bases at J, with 12 bases in the middle. The CDR3 is 14 residues long.

V and J are TRBV5-4 and TRBJ2-1, with TRBD2 identical over 7 bases. Looked up from germline, CDR1 is SGHNT and CDR2 is YYREEE (reference sequence). V lost 3 bases and J lost 6; bases outside the gene matches: 0. CDR3 size: 12 residues. CDR3 sequence: CASSWGGNEQFF. CDR3 nucleotides: TGTGCCAGCAGCTGGGGGGGCAATGAGCAGTTCTTC.

The chain links TRBV5-1 to TRBJ1-2; 7 bases are shared with TRBD1. Germline CDR1 is SGHRS and CDR2 is YFSETQ. This CDR3 comprises 17 residues. Trimming took 0 bases from V and 1 from J; bases not matched to a gene: 9. This chain's CDR3 is CASSLDHSTGVNYGYTF. CDR3 nucleotides: TGCGCCAGCAGCTTGGACCACTCAACAGGGGTTAACTATGGCTACACCTTC.

The rearrangement joins TRBV5-5 to TRBJ2-3, with D tentatively TRBD1 (6 bases). Germline CDR1 reads SGHKS; CDR2 reads YYEKEE (reference sequence). The V and J ends lost 1 base and 7 bases respectively, with 13 bases between them. The CDR3 covers 14 residues. CDR3 bases: TGTGCCAGCAGCTTGACAGGGACGACAAATACGCAGTATTTT. Protein: CASSLTGTTNTQYF.

This clone was detected once. The rearrangement uses TRBV9 and TRBJ2-4, with D perhaps matching TRBD1 or TRBD2 (5 bases each). Trimming took off 10 bases at V and 0 bases at J, with 14 bases between the two ends. The V gene's germline CDR1 is SGDLS and CDR2 YYNGEE. The CDR3 extends over 14 amino acids. The CDR3 spells CAHAGTLAKNIQYF. CDR3 DNA sequence: TGTGCCCACGCAGGGACCCTAGCCAAAAACATTCAGTACTTC.

This clone was seen only once. The chain uses TRBV7-9 and TRBJ1-3; D might be TRBD1 (5 bases). With 4 bases removed from V and 1 base from J, the gap between germline ends came to 14 bases. The CDR3 loop spans 16 amino acids. Germline V gives CDR1 SEHNR, CDR2 FQNEAQ (reference sequence). Here the CDR3 reads CASSSAGLSSGNTIYF. In DNA, the CDR3 is TGTGCCAGCAGCTCAGCAGGGTTGTCTTCTGGAAACACCATATATTTT.

V usage is TRBV10-2 and J usage is TRBJ2-5, with TRBD1 identical over 8 bases. Germline V gives CDR1 WSHSY, CDR2 SAAADI. Trimming at V came to 3 bases and at J to 2 bases, leaving 5 bases not matched to a gene. This CDR3 is built from 15 residues. The CDR3 is CASSEDRGYQETQYF. CDR3 sequence (DNA): TGCGCCAGCAGTGAAGACAGGGGATATCAAGAGACCCAGTACTTC.

This clone was seen only once. The chain recombines TRBV28 with TRBJ2-7; maybe TRBD2 (6 bases). From germline, CDR1 is MDHEN and CDR2 SYDVKM. The CDR3 length is 19 residues. V was cut by 2 bases and J by 3 bases, with 26 bases left in between. The DNA of the CDR3 is TGTGCCAGCAGTTTAGCCCTCCCCCTTATCGGGGAGGAGTTCTACGAGCAGTACTTC. This encodes CASSLALPLIGEEFYEQYF.

The chain is built from TRBV18 and TRBJ1-1; D possibly corresponds to TRBD1 (5 bases). V gave up 4 bases and J gave up 5 bases, with 5 bases separating them. This CDR3 spans 11 amino acids. Germline V gene sequence: CDR1 KGHSH, CDR2 LQKENI. Here the CDR3 reads CASSQGTEAFF. As DNA, the CDR3 is TGTGCCAGCTCACAGGGGACTGAAGCTTTCTTT. Full variable domain (missing parts from reference TRBV18 and TRBJ1-1): NAGVMQNPRHLVRRRGQEARLRCSPMKGHSHVYWYRQLPEEGLKFMVYLQKENIIDESGMPKERFSAEFPKEGPSILRIQQVVRGDSAAYFCASSQGTEAFFGQGTRLTVV.